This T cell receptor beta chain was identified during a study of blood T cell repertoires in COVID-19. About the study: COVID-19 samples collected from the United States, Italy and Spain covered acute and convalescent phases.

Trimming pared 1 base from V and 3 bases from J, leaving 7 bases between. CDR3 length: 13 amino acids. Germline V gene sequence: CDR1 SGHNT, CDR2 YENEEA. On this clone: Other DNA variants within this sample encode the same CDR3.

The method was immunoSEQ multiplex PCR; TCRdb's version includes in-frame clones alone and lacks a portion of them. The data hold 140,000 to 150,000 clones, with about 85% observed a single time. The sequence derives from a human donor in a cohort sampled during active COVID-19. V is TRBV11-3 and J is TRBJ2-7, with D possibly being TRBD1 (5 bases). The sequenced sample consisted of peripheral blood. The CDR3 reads CASSLGGGYEQYF. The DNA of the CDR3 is TGTGCCAGCAGCTTAGGGGGCGGCTACGAGCAGTACTTC. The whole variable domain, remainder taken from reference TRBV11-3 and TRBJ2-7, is EAGVVQSPRYKIIEKKQPVAFWCNPISGHNTLYWYLQNLGQGPELLIRYENEEAVDDSQLPKDRFSAERLKGVDSTLKIQPAELGDSAVYLCASSLGGGYEQYFGPGTRLTVT.